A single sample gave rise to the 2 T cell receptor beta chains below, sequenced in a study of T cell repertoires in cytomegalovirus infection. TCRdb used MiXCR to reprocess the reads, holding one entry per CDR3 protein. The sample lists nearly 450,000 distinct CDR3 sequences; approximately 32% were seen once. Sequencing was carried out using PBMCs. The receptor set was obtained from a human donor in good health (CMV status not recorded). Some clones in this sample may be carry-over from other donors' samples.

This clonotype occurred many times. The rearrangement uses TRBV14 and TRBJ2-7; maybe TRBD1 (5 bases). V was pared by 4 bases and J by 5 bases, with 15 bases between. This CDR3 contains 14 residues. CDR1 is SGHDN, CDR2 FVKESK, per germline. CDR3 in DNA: TGTGCCAGCAGCCTCGGCCAGGGCAGGGACGAGCAGTACTTC. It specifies CASSLGQGRDEQYF.

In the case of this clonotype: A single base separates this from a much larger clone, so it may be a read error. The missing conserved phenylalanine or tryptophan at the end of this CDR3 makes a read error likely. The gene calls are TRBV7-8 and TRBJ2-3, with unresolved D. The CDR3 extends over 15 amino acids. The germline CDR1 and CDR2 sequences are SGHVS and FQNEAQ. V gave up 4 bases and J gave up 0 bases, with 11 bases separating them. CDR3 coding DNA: TGTGCCAGCAGCTCCCACGGCTTCAGCACAGATACGCAGTATTTG. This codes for CASSSHGFSTDTQYL.